These 4 T cell receptor beta chains were all obtained from the same sample, sequenced in a study of cytomegalovirus exposure and HLA in healthy donors. This PCR relied on a set of 60 Vbeta primers and 13 Jbeta primers. Here immunoSEQ multiplex PCR was the method, and the copy in TCRdb shows in-frame clones only, minus some. This repertoire shows about 92,000 clones, 80% found once; its top ten account for around 2%. Sequenced: PBMCs. Every receptor here comes from a man younger than 35 in good health and CMV-seronegative.

This clone has just a few counts. The V call is TRBV13, the J call TRBJ1-1; possibly TRBD1 for D (6 bases). This CDR3 has 14 amino acids. Trimming pared 4 bases from V and 1 base from J, leaving 10 bases between. The germline V gene has CDR1 PRHDT and CDR2 FYEKMQ (reference sequence). The CDR3 bases are TGTGCCAGCAGCTCCGGACAGCCGAACACTGAAGCTTTCTTT. Amino acids: CASSSGQPNTEAFF.

The chain uses TRBV10-1 and TRBJ2-5; D remains unclear. Germline CDR1 reads WNHNN; CDR2 reads SYGVQD (reference sequence). CDR3 length equals 14 residues. V lost 0 bases to trimming and J lost 5 bases, with 10 bases between them. The CDR3 reads CASSESIGGETQYF. The CDR3 DNA is TGCGCCAGCAGTGAGTCGATAGGCGGCGAGACCCAGTACTTC.

The rearrangement links TRBV25-1 to TRBJ2-2; 7 bases are shared with TRBD2. The V gene end was trimmed by 8 bases and the J gene end by 0 bases; junction bases not matched to a gene: 12. The V gene's germline CDR1 is MGHDK and CDR2 SYGVNS. This CDR3 has 17 amino acids. CDR3 sequence reads: CASQLRASGTNTGELFF. CDR3 DNA: TGTGCCAGCCAGCTCAGGGCTAGCGGTACGAACACCGGGGAGCTGTTTTTT.

J is TRBJ1-3 and V is TRBV18; D is unclear. V was pared by 3 bases and J by 0 bases, with 9 bases between. The germline CDR1 and CDR2 sequences are KGHSH and LQKENI. This CDR3 has 15 amino acids. The CDR3 here is CASSPARSSGNTIYF. The CDR3 DNA reads TGTGCCAGCTCACCCGCTAGAAGCTCTGGAAACACCATATATTTT.